A single sample gave rise to the 17 T cell receptor beta chains below, sequenced in a study of blood T cell repertoires in COVID-19. The protocol was immunoSEQ multiplex PCR, while the TCRdb copy is restricted to in-frame clones and leaves out a portion. The table has about 94,000 clones, around two thirds seen once. The sample comprised peripheral blood. The receptor source for this set is an older man with COVID-19, enrolled during active disease.

In this sample, this clone turned up once. CDR3 nucleotides: TGTGCCAGCAATCCGGGACAGATTAATGAAAAACTGTTTTTT. This encodes CASNPGQINEKLFF. The rearrangement uses TRBV2 and TRBJ1-4, with 7 bases fitting TRBD1. The CDR3 runs to 14 residues. Trimming removed 7 bases from V and 4 bases from J; junction bases left unmatched: 6. Germline CDR1 SNHLY, CDR2 FYNNEI.

The count of this clone is one. One end of the junction is discordant with germline, which a read error may explain. In the same sample, other DNA sequences code for this CDR3. The chain combines TRBV28 with TRBJ1-2; TRBD1 is a possible D gene (5 bases). The CDR3 runs 15 residues. Germline values: CDR1 MDHEN, CDR2 SYDVKM. CDR3 protein: CASSLNAWVGHGYTF. The CDR3 DNA sequence: TGTGCCAGCAGTTTAAACGCATGGGTGGGGCATGGCTACACCTTT.

This clone showed up just a few times. CDR3 region: CASSLTGGQGESTIYF. The DNA for the CDR3 is TGTGCCAGCAGCTTAACAGGCGGACAGGGTGAATCCACCATATATTTT. The genes are TRBV7-3 and TRBJ1-3; 8 bases map to TRBD1. Germline lookup yields CDR1 SGHTA and CDR2 FQGTGA. J gave up 9 bases and V 0 bases, and 10 bases lay outside the gene matches. The CDR3 runs to 16 residues. The full variable domain, completed using reference TRBV7-3 and TRBJ1-3, is GAGVSQTPSNKVTEKGKYVELRCDPISGHTALYWYRQSLGQGPEFLIYFQGTGAADDSGLPNDRFFAVRPEGSVSTLKIQRTERGDSAVYLCASSLTGGQGESTIYFGEGSWLTVV.

The V and J genes are TRBV4-1 and TRBJ2-7; TRBD2 matches at 10 bases. Per germline, CDR1 MGHRA and CDR2 YSYEKL. The J segment lost 3 bases and the V segment lost 0 bases, leaving 5 bases of the junction unmatched. The CDR3 runs to 16 residues. CDR3 sequence (DNA): TGCGCCAGCAGCCAAGATGGTATAGCGGGAGGCTACGAGCAGTACTTC. It specifies CASSQDGIAGGYEQYF.

V usage is TRBV25-1 and J usage is TRBJ2-1; D may be TRBD2 (6 bases). From germline, CDR1 is MGHDK and CDR2 SYGVNS. This CDR3 region has 14 residues. With 4 bases removed from V and 5 bases from J, the gap between germline ends came to 12 bases. CDR3 DNA sequence: TGTGCCAGCAGTGTTCCTAGCGTAAACAATGAGCAGTTCTTC. Translated: CASSVPSVNNEQFF.

This clone has only one observation. This rearrangement joins TRBV6-5 to TRBJ1-2; D unclear. The germline V gene has CDR1 MNHEY and CDR2 SVGAGI. The CDR3 has 13 amino acids. The V end lost 6 bases, the J end lost 4 bases, and 12 bases lay between the germline ends. CDR3 bases: TGTGCCAGCAGACCCGATCGGAGCTATGGCTACACCTTC. This encodes CASRPDRSYGYTF.

The table lists this clone with a few counts. The chain combines TRBV19 with TRBJ2-1, with 7 positions matching TRBD2. Germline V gives CDR1 LNHDA, CDR2 SQIVND (reference sequence). The CDR3 covers 16 residues. Trimming took 5 bases from V and 7 from J; bases not matched to a gene: 14. The CDR3 reads CASSRLLAFEKNEQFF. DNA of the CDR3: TGTGCCAGTAGTCGACTACTAGCGTTCGAAAAAAATGAGCAGTTCTTC. Using reference TRBV19 and TRBJ2-1 for the parts outside the CDR3, the full variable domain is DGGITQSPKYLFRKEGQNVTLSCEQNLNHDAMYWYRQDPGQGLRLIYYSQIVNDFQKGDIAEGYSVSREKKESFPLTVTSAQKNPTAFYLCASSRLLAFEKNEQFFGPGTRLTVL.

This sequence joins TRBV4-1 and TRBJ2-1, with 7 bases that match TRBD2. In germline, CDR1 is MGHRA, CDR2 YSYEKL. The trim removed 1 base at V and 0 bases at J, leaving 6 bases unmatched. This CDR3 spans 17 amino acids. Written as DNA, the CDR3 is TGCGCCAGCAGCCAAGGACTAGCCCGGAGCTCCTACAATGAGCAGTTCTTC. Protein product: CASSQGLARSSYNEQFF.

The chain joins TRBV9 to TRBJ2-5, with 9 bases lining up with TRBD2. The CDR3 spans 17 residues. Germline V gene sequence: CDR1 SGDLS, CDR2 YYNGEE. Trimming cost V 0 bases and J 1 base; bases outside gene matches: 7. CDR3: CASSVAGAGGFQETQYF. For the CDR3, the DNA is TGTGCCAGCAGCGTAGCGGGAGCGGGAGGCTTCCAAGAGACCCAGTACTTC.

The chain joins TRBV6-2 or TRBV6-3 to TRBJ2-1, with D possibly matching TRBD2 (6 bases). The V gene lost 6 bases and the J gene lost 9 bases, with 21 bases spanning the gap. The CDR3 is 15 residues long. Germline V CDR1 and CDR2: MNHEY, SVGEGT. CDR3: CASSRSGSTRGEQFF. The CDR3 DNA is TGTGCCAGCAGCCGTAGCGGTTCCACACGGGGTGAGCAGTTCTTC.

This clone appeared many times. The chain is built from TRBV11-2 and TRBJ1-2; D is unclear. This CDR3 is built from 16 residues. Looked up from germline, CDR1 is SGHAT and CDR2 is FQNNGV. Trimming pared 1 base from V and 0 bases from J, leaving 12 bases between. The CDR3 DNA reads as TGTGCCAGCAGCTTAGGGTGGGCGCAAACTAACTATGGCTACACCTTC. Amino acid sequence: CASSLGWAQTNYGYTF.

The chain employs TRBV11-2 and TRBJ1-2; D remains ambiguous. The CDR3 runs 15 residues. Trimming removed 0 bases from V and 0 bases from J, with 8 bases in between. Germline V gene data show CDR1 as SGHAT and CDR2 as FQNNGV. CDR3 region: CASSLESAANYGYTF. In DNA form, the CDR3 reads TGTGCCAGCAGCTTAGAGTCTGCAGCTAACTATGGCTACACCTTC.

This sequence joins TRBV7-2 and TRBJ2-1; D might be TRBD2 (6 bases). V lost 2 bases and J lost 9, with 14 bases in between. The CDR3 has 14 amino acids. The germline CDR1 and CDR2 sequences are SGHTA and FQGNSA. The CDR3 spells CASSLFGGTTEQFF. In DNA form, the CDR3 reads TGTGCCAGCAGCTTATTCGGCGGGACGACTGAGCAGTTCTTC.

The chain employs TRBV6-5 and TRBJ2-3, with D perhaps TRBD2 (5 bases). Trimming cost V 0 bases and J 8 bases, with 12 bases left between them. This CDR3 is 14 amino acids long. From germline, CDR1 is MNHEY and CDR2 SVGAGI. Written as DNA, the CDR3 is TGTGCCAGCAGTTACTCGACTATCGGCGGTACGCAGTATTTT. Translation: CASSYSTIGGTQYF.

V gene TRBV7-3 combines with J gene TRBJ2-2; D is perhaps TRBD2 (5 bases). CDR3 size: 14 residues. The V end lost 5 bases, the J end lost 1 base, and 8 bases lay between the germline ends. CDR1 and CDR2 from the germline V gene are SGHTA and FQGTGA. CDR3 protein: CASSRSGNTGELFF. The CDR3 nucleotides read TGTGCCAGCAGCCGGAGCGGGAACACCGGGGAGCTGTTTTTT.

The chain is built from TRBV10-3 and TRBJ2-5, with unresolved D. Germline V gene sequence: CDR1 ENHRY, CDR2 SYGVKD. The CDR3 is 13 residues long. V was cut by 2 bases and J by 1 base, with 5 bases left in between. The CDR3 nucleotides read TGTGCCATCAGTGAGGGCAGCCAAGAGACCCAGTACTTC. This translates into CAISEGSQETQYF.

The chain links TRBV21-1 to TRBJ2-7; the D call of TRBD1 is as the table states it, not checked on the DNA. TRBV21-1 is an annotated pseudogene. There are 15 residues in the CDR3. CDR3 nucleotide sequence: TGTGCCAGCAAGGGGACAGGGGGCGTCTCGGACGAGCAGTACTTC. Residues: CASKGTGGVSDEQYF.